This TCR beta chain came from a study of beta chain features in type 1 diabetes. Study-level background: Examination covered approximately 100 million sorted cells spanning all samples.

Cell sorting via CD45RO/CCR7/CD25/CD127/CD95/CD27 was performed to obtain CD4+ naive, central memory, regulatory and stem cell-like memory cells. The V end lost 3 bases, the J end lost 5 bases, and 11 bases lay between the germline ends. CDR1 is MNHNS and CDR2 is SASEGT in the germline V gene. The CDR3 runs to 14 residues. Every isolated RNA sample was fully reverse transcribed, so sequencing captured expressed TCRB transcripts. Clones were sequenced by immunoSEQ multiplex PCR, and TCRdb holds only the in-frame ones, with some missing. The sample holds 600,000 or so clones; roughly 13% are singletons and the top ten take 0.035% to 0.045%. General study results and limits: Shorter TCRB CDR3s, moderately but significantly so, were found in Type 1 diabetes patients in all four CD4+ subsets.

About this clone itself: The antigen is not known.

Sequencing was done on a sample of naive CD4+ T cells from blood. The source of this sequence is a man aged 18 to 29 with type 1 diabetes. This chain links TRBV6-1 with TRBJ1-5; a weak D match, TRBD1 (5 bases). CDR3 loop: CASSDWGNYQPQHF. The CDR3 DNA reads TGTGCCAGCAGTGACTGGGGGAATTATCAGCCCCAGCATTTT.